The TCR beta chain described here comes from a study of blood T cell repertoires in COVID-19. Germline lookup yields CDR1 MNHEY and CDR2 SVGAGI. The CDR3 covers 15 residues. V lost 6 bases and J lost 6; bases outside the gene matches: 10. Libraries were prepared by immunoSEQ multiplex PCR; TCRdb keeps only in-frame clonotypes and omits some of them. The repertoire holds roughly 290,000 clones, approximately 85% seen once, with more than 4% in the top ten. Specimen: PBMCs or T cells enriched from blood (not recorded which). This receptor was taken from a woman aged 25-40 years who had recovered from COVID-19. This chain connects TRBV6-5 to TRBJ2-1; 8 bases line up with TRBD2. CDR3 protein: CASSQGLGETNEQFF. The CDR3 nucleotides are TGTGCCAGCAGCCAGGGACTAGGGGAAACCAATGAGCAGTTCTTC.